This T cell receptor beta chain was captured in a study of molecular identifiers for immune sequencing clone quantification. In this sample, this clonotype turned up many times. Trimming took 3 bases from V and 2 from J; bases not matched to a gene: 3. The CDR3 has 14 amino acids. Germline V gene lookup returns CDR1 LGHDT and CDR2 YNNKEL (reference sequence). TCRdb fed the PCR reads into MiXCR, producing one record per CDR3 protein. The data hold about 640,000 distinct CDR3 sequences, with 15% to 20% observed a single time. V usage is TRBV3-1 and J usage is TRBJ2-7; TRBD1 matches 8 bases. The sequencing sample was made of naive CD8+ T cells from blood, with Jurkat cell RNA spiked in. Subset denoted: FACS-sorted CD8+CD4-CCR7+CD45RA+ naive T cells. The source is a human donor in good health. Some libraries in this study had Jurkat cell RNA spiked in. The CDR3 coding sequence is TGTGCCAGCAGCCACTCGGACAGGGCCTACGAGCAGTACTTC. Its translation is CASSHSDRAYEQYF.